This TCR beta chain was recovered during a study of blood T cell repertoires in COVID-19. Clones were read by immunoSEQ multiplex PCR, and TCRdb kept only the in-frame ones, dropping some. This sample has around 270,000 clones, with 87% found just once. Germline assignment: CDR1 LGHDT and CDR2 YNNKEL (reference sequence). The V and J ends lost 3 bases and 1 base, in that order; junction bases with no gene match: 1. The CDR3 is 16 amino acids. Sequenced material: peripheral blood. This receptor was identified in a woman aged 45-60 years with acute or convalescent COVID-19. The chain uses TRBV3-1 (or the pseudogene TRBV3-2) and TRBJ2-3; 13 bases fit TRBD2. CDR3 in DNA: TGTGCCAGCAGCCAGGGACTAGCGGGGCGCACAGATACGCAGTATTTT. Translated, it gives CASSQGLAGRTDTQYF.